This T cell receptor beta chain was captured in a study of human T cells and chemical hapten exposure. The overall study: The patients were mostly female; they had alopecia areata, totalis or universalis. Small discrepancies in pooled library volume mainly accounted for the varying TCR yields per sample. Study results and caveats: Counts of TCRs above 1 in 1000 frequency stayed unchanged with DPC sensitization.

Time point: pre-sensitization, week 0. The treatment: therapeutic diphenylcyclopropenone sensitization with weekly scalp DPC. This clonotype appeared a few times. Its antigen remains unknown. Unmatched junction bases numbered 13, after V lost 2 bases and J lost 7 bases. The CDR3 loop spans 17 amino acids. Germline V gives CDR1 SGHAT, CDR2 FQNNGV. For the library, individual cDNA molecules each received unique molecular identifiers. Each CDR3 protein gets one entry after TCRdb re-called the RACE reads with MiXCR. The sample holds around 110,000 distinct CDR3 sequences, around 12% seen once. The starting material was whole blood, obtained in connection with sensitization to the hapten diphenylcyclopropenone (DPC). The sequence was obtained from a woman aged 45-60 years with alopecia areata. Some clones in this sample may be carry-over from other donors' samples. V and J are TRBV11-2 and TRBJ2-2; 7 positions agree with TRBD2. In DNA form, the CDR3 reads TGTGCCAGCAGCTTATTACTAGCGCCGAGAATTGGCGGGGAGCTGTTTTTT. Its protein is CASSLLLAPRIGGELFF.